This TCR beta chain was identified in a study of blood T cell repertoires in COVID-19. Study context: Both acute and convalescent COVID-19 samples were obtained from the United States, Italy and Spain. Sample material is recorded as cDNA or gDNA derived from T cells, B-cell-depleted T cells, or PBMCs.

In the authors' workflow: For nucleated cells, counts were estimated from reference gene primer amplification. Sequencing was performed with immunoSEQ multiplex PCR; in TCRdb, only in-frame clones are kept and a portion is missing. V, J and clone size reflect that table, while D and trimming were determined from the DNA. The table includes 150,000 or so clones, 81% detected once. The CDR3 spans 13 residues. Trimming removed 3 bases at V and 3 bases at J, with 8 bases between. In germline, CDR1 is LNHDA, CDR2 SQIVND (reference sequence). This chain connects TRBV19 to TRBJ1-2; TRBD1 might be the D (5 bases). The clonotype was recovered from a human donor in a cohort sampled during active COVID-19. The specimen sequenced was peripheral blood. The CDR3: CASSIQGDYGYTF. The CDR3 region has the DNA TGTGCCAGTAGTATCCAGGGTGACTATGGCTACACCTTC. The full variable domain, with the rest looked up from reference TRBV19 and TRBJ1-2, is DGGITQSPKYLFRKEGQNVTLSCEQNLNHDAMYWYRQDPGQGLRLIYYSQIVNDFQKGDIAEGYSVSREKKESFPLTVTSAQKNPTAFYLCASSIQGDYGYTFGSGTRLTVV.